This TCR beta chain was sequenced for a study of blood T cell repertoires in COVID-19. Study context: The United States, Italy and Spain supplied acute and convalescent COVID-19 samples.

In the authors' methods: Amplified reference gene primers provided the basis for estimating nucleated cell counts. The data were produced by immunoSEQ multiplex PCR, yet TCRdb's version contains in-frame clones alone and is incomplete. V and J calls and clone size are as listed in that table; D and trimming were resolved from the DNA. The sample shows 100,000 to 150,000 clones, roughly four fifths of them seen only once. Sequenced input: peripheral blood. The clonotype originates from a woman aged 45-60 years with acute or convalescent COVID-19.

The CDR3 reads CASSPGTRQGNEKLFF. CDR3 coding DNA: TGTGCCAGCAGCCCGGGCACGAGACAGGGTAATGAAAAACTGTTTTTT. V and J are TRBV7-9 and TRBJ1-4; 7 nucleotides match TRBD1. Germline assignment: CDR1 SEHNR and CDR2 FQNEAQ (reference sequence). V shed 5 bases and J 4 bases; nucleotides not matched to a gene: 10. The CDR3 has 16 amino acids. Variable domain in full (rest from reference TRBV7-9 and TRBJ1-4): DTGVSQNPRHKITKRGQNVTFRCDPISEHNRLYWYRQTLGQGPEFLTYFQNEAQLEKSRLLSDRFSAERPKGSFSTLEIQRTEQGDSAMYLCASSPGTRQGNEKLFFGSGTQLSVL.